This T cell receptor beta chain is drawn from a study of cytomegalovirus exposure and HLA in healthy donors. Study results and caveats: A later analysis reported that several of the most significant clusters appeared to be linked to common viral pathogens, among them Epstein-Barr virus. Some segments of the V type, notably TRBV6-2 and TRBV6-3, were excluded as indistinguishable. Earlier analysis looked at TCR beta V segments, and most were productive about 87% or about 30% of the time.

Regarding this clone: What it binds is unknown.

CDR1 is SGHRS, CDR2 YFSETQ, per germline. The CDR3 loop spans 15 amino acids. Trimming left V 4 bases short and J 1 base short, with 14 bases between. Each donor was healthy, and each was a bone marrow donor. Primers included in the PCR were 60 Vbeta and 13 Jbeta primers. Measured with immunoSEQ multiplex PCR; TCRdb has only the in-frame clones, and not every one. The profile covers more than 80,000 clones, with around 79% appearing a single time and under 3.5% taken by the ten largest. This TCR was sampled from a female donor in good health and CMV-seropositive. V is TRBV5-1 and J is TRBJ2-5; a weak D match, TRBD2 (6 bases). The sample was PBMCs. CDR3 residues: CASSTRDSSQETQYF. The CDR3 region has the DNA TGCGCCAGCAGCACCCGGGACTCCAGCCAAGAGACCCAGTACTTC. The full variable domain, completed using reference TRBV5-1 and TRBJ2-5, is KAGVTQTPRYLIKTRGQQVTLSCSPISGHRSVSWYQQTPGQGLQFLFEYFSETQRNKGNFPGRFSGRQFSNSRSEMNVSTLELGDSALYLCASSTRDSSQETQYFGPGTRLLVL.